Shown below are 3 T cell receptor beta chains from a single sample sequenced in a study of T cells in Graves' hyperthyroidism and ophthalmopathy. Amplified TCR beta CDR3 regions came from RNA transcripts. HTBI primers drove first-round RT-PCR of the TCR CDR3. Each CDR3 protein is one row after TCRdb ran MiXCR on the multiplex PCR reads. Of roughly 290,000 distinct CDR3 sequences listed, roughly an eighth are singletons. The sample consisted of blood. These receptor sequences come from a woman in her thirties or forties with Graves' hyperthyroidism.

This clonotype was observed many times. The V and J genes are TRBV3-1 and TRBJ2-1; D not resolved. The CDR3 has 16 amino acids. Germline values: CDR1 LGHDT, CDR2 YNNKEL (reference sequence). The V end lost 0 bases, the J end lost 3 bases, and 12 bases lay between the germline ends. The CDR3 coding sequence is TGTGCCAGCAGCCAAGATCTAAGACAAAACTACAATGAGCAGTTCTTC. Its translation: CASSQDLRQNYNEQFF.

There are many counts of this clonotype. The chain uses TRBV3-1 and TRBJ2-7; 10 nucleotides align to TRBD2. The trim removed 4 bases at V and 3 bases at J, leaving 3 bases unmatched. Looked up from germline, CDR1 is LGHDT and CDR2 is YNNKEL (reference sequence). The CDR3 is made up of 14 amino acids. The CDR3 DNA is TGTGCCAGCAGCCTGGGACTAGCGAACTACGAGCAGTACTTC. Amino acid sequence: CASSLGLANYEQYF.

This chain joins TRBV30 and TRBJ1-5, with D perhaps TRBD1 (6 bases). CDR3 length: 13 residues. The ends were cut back, 1 base at V and 7 bases at J, with 11 bases in the middle. Per germline, CDR1 GTSNPN and CDR2 SVGIG (reference sequence). CDR3 sequence (DNA): TGTGCCTGGAGTGCCGGGGGCGGACAGCCCCAGCATTTT. This sequence encodes CAWSAGGGQPQHF. Drawing the rest from reference TRBV30 and TRBJ1-5, the complete variable domain is SQTIHQWPATLVQPVGSPLSLECTVEGTSNPNLYWYRQAAGRGLQLLFYSVGIGQISSEVPQNLSASRPQDRQFILSSKKLLLSDSGFYLCAWSAGGGQPQHFGDGTRLSIL.